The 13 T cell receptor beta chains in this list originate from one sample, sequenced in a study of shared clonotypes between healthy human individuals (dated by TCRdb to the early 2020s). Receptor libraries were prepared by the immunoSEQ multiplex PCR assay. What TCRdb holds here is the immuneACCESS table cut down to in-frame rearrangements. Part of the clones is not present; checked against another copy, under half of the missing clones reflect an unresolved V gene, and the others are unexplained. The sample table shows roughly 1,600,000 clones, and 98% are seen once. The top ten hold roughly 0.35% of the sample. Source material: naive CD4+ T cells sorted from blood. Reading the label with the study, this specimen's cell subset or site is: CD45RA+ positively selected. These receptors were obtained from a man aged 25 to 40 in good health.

The CDR3 reads CASSQVTGVVNTEAFF. CDR3 DNA: TGCGCCAGCAGCCAAGTAACAGGGGTGGTGAACACTGAAGCTTTCTTT. This sequence joins TRBV4-3 and TRBJ1-1; 7 nucleotides match TRBD1. The CDR3 has 16 residues. The V gene's germline CDR1 is LGHNA and CDR2 YSLEER. Trimming at V came to 1 base and at J to 0 bases, leaving 5 bases not matched to a gene.

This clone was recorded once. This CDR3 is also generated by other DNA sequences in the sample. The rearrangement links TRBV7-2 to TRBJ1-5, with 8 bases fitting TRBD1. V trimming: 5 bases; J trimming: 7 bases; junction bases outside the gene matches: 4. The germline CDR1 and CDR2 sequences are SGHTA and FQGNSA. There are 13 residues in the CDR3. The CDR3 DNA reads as TGTGCCAGCAGCCTAGACAGGGGACAGCCCCAGCATTTT. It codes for CASSLDRGQPQHF.

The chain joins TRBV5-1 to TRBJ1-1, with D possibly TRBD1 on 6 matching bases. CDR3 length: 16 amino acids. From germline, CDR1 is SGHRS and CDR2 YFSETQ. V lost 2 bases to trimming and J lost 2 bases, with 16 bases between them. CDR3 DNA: TGCGCCAGCAGCTTAGCCTTCGAAGGGGGTAACACTGAAGCTTTCTTT. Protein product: CASSLAFEGGNTEAFF.

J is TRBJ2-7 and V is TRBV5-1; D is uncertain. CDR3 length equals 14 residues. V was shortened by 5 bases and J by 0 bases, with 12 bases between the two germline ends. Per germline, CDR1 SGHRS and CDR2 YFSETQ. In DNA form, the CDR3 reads TGCGCCAGCAGGCTCGGCAGCGCCTCCTACGAGCAGTACTTC. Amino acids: CASRLGSASYEQYF. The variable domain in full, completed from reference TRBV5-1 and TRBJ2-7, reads KAGVTQTPRYLIKTRGQQVTLSCSPISGHRSVSWYQQTPGQGLQFLFEYFSETQRNKGNFPGRFSGRQFSNSRSEMNVSTLELGDSALYLCASRLGSASYEQYFGPGTRLTVT.

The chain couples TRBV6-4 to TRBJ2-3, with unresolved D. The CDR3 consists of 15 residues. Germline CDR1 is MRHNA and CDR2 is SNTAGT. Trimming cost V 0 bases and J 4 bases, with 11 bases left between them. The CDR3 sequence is CASSDSGFGADTQYF. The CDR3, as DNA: TGTGCCAGCAGTGACTCGGGATTTGGGGCAGATACGCAGTATTTT.

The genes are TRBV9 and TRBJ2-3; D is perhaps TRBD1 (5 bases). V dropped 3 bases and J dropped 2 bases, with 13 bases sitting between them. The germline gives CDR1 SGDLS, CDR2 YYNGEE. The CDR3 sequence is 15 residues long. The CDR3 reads CASSAARQFTDTQYF. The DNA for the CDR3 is TGTGCCAGCAGCGCAGCGAGACAGTTCACAGATACGCAGTATTTT.

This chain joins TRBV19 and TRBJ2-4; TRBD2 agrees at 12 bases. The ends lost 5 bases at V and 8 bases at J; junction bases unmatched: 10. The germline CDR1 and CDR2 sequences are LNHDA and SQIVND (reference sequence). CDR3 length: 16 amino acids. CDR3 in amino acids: CASSSFRLAGEDIQYF. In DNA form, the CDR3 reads TGTGCCAGTAGTTCCTTCAGACTAGCGGGAGAGGACATTCAGTACTTC.

CDR3 loop: CASSLVGGNQYF. CDR3 DNA sequence: TGTGCCAGCAGTTTGGTGGGCGGGAACCAGTACTTC. The chain carries TRBV28 and TRBJ2-4; possibly TRBD2 for D (6 bases). The germline V gene encodes CDR1 MDHEN and CDR2 SYDVKM. This CDR3 is 12 amino acids long. With 3 bases removed from V and 13 bases from J, the gap between germline ends came to 13 bases.

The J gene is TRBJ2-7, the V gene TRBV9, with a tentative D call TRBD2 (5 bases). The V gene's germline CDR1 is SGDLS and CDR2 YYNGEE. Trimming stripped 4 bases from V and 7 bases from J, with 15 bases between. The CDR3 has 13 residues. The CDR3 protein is CASSPSGPREQYF. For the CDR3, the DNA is TGTGCCAGCAGCCCCAGCGGCCCGCGGGAGCAGTACTTC.

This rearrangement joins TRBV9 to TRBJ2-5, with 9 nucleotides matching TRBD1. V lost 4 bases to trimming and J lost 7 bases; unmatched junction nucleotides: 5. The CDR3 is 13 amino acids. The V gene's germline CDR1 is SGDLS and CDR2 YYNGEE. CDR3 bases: TGTGCCAGCAGCAGGACAGGGGCAGGGACCCAGTACTTC. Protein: CASSRTGAGTQYF. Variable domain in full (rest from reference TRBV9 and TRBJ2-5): DSGVTQTPKHLITATGQRVTLRCSPRSGDLSVYWYQQSLDQGLQFLIQYYNGEERAKGNILERFSAQQFPDLHSELNLSSLELGDSALYFCASSRTGAGTQYFGPGTRLLVL.

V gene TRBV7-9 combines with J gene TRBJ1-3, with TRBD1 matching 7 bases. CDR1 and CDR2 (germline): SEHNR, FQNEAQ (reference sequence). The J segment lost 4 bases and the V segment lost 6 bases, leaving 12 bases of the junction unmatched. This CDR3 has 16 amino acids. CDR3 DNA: TGTGCCAGCAGTCCAGAACCAGGACAGGAGGGAAACACCATATATTTT. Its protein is CASSPEPGQEGNTIYF.

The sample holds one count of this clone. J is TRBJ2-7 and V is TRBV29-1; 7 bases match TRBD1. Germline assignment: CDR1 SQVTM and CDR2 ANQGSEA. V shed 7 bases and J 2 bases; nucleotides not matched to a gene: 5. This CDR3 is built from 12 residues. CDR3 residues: CSDRDSPYEQYF. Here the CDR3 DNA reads TGCAGCGACCGGGACAGCCCCTACGAGCAGTACTTC.

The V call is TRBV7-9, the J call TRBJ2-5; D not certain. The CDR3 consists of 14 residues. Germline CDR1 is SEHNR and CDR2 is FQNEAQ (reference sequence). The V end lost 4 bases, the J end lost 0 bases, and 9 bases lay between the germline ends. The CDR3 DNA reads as TGTGCCAGCAGCTCACAGAGGTACCAAGAGACCCAGTACTTC. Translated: CASSSQRYQETQYF.